The 27 T cell receptor beta chains below were found in one sample sequenced in a study of regulatory T cells in long-lasting Graves disease. Arm-PCR with iRepertoire HTBI primers amplified the CDR3 regions for these TCR beta libraries. TCRdb passed the multiplex PCR reads through MiXCR, listing each CDR3 protein once. This table holds 500,000 or so distinct CDR3 sequences, around 16% found once. The time point here: newly diagnosed GD, antithyroid drugs for less than 3 months. The TCR library was prepared using RNA isolated from PBMCs. The sample was also linked to a second study, of T cells in Graves' hyperthyroidism and ophthalmopathy.

Sample: peripheral blood mononuclear cells (PBMCs), taken at new diagnosis, from a patient treated with antithyroid drugs. These receptors all come from a man aged 35 to 55 with Graves disease.

The rearrangement uses TRBV10-3 and TRBJ1-6; D might be TRBD1 (5 bases). The CDR3 is 13 residues long. V lost 9 bases and J 10 bases, leaving 16 bases between the germline ends. Germline lookup yields CDR1 ENHRY and CDR2 SYGVKD. The CDR3 is CAIRDLHGSPLHF. CDR3 bases: TGTGCCATAAGGGACCTCCACGGATCACCCCTCCACTTT.

The J gene is TRBJ2-7, the V gene TRBV10-3, with 7 bases aligning to TRBD1. The germline CDR1 and CDR2 sequences are ENHRY and SYGVKD. The CDR3 sequence is 13 residues long. The V gene end was trimmed by 7 bases and the J gene end by 3 bases; junction bases not matched to a gene: 6. CDR3 sequence reads: CAITSDRHYEQYF. CDR3 DNA: TGTGCCATCACCTCGGACAGGCACTACGAGCAGTACTTC.

The J gene is TRBJ2-2, the V gene TRBV29-1; 7 bases align to TRBD2. The CDR3 totals 15 residues. The germline CDR1 and CDR2 sequences are SQVTM and ANQGSEA. With 4 bases clipped from V and 2 bases from J, the junction kept 7 bases outside the gene matches. CDR3 sequence: CSVVVLAANTGELFF. The CDR3 DNA reads as TGCAGCGTTGTTGTGCTAGCGGCTAACACCGGGGAGCTGTTTTTT.

The V and J genes are TRBV10-3 and TRBJ2-1, with TRBD1 matching 10 bases. This CDR3 spans 15 amino acids. The germline V gene encodes CDR1 ENHRY and CDR2 SYGVKD. V lost 3 bases to trimming and J lost 2 bases; unmatched junction nucleotides: 1. As DNA, the CDR3 is TGTGCCATCAGTGACGGACAGGGGGCCTACAATGAGCAGTTCTTC. It is translated as CAISDGQGAYNEQFF.

This clonotype was recorded a few times. The chain has TRBV6-1 and TRBJ2-3; TRBD2 matches 10 bases. The CDR3 is made up of 16 amino acids. The J segment lost 1 base and the V segment lost 8 bases, leaving 9 bases of the junction unmatched. In germline, CDR1 is MNHNS, CDR2 SASEGT. CDR3 sequence: CASLKREGMGTDTQYF. In DNA, the CDR3 is TGTGCCAGCTTGAAGCGGGAGGGCATGGGCACAGATACGCAGTATTTT.

This clonotype was counted many times. This chain links TRBV28 with TRBJ2-7; TRBD1 agrees at 9 bases. There are 14 residues in the CDR3. CDR1 MDHEN and CDR2 SYDVKM come from the germline V gene. The ends lost 6 bases at V and 0 bases at J; junction bases unmatched: 3. The chain's CDR3 is CASRNRGRSYEQYF. In DNA form, the CDR3 reads TGTGCCAGCAGAAACAGGGGGCGCTCCTACGAGCAGTACTTC.

V gene TRBV14 combines with J gene TRBJ2-5; 7 bases match TRBD2. The CDR3 is 15 amino acids. Germline CDR1 reads SGHDN; CDR2 reads FVKESK. With V trimmed by 3 bases and J by 7 bases, 11 bases remained unmatched. The CDR3 sequence is CASSQEGRGGGTQYF. CDR3 DNA sequence: TGTGCCAGCAGCCAGGAGGGGAGGGGAGGCGGGACCCAGTACTTC.

This clonotype was seen many times. The chain recombines TRBV27 with TRBJ2-5, with D unclear. Between the trimmed V and J ends, which lost 0 bases and 5 bases, there was a span of 10 bases. The CDR3 runs 14 residues. Germline CDR1 and CDR2: MNHEY and SMNVEV (reference sequence). In nucleotides, the CDR3 is TGTGCCAGCAGTTTATCGAATTTGGCGGAGACCCAGTACTTC. Protein sequence: CASSLSNLAETQYF.

Points on this clonotype: The junction differs from germline at one of its ends, possibly a read error. CDR3 coding DNA: TGTGCCAGCAGCCAGGATTACTACGAGCAGTGCTTC. Translating gives CASSQDYYEQCF. V gene TRBV3-1 combines with J gene TRBJ2-7, with unresolved D. This CDR3 contains 12 residues. CDR1 is LGHDT, CDR2 YNNKEL, per germline (reference sequence).

This clonotype was picked up many times. The chain joins TRBV7-9 to TRBJ1-1; 7 nucleotides match TRBD1. Germline trimming cut 3 bases from V and 0 bases from J; bases unmatched to any gene: 1. The CDR3 consists of 14 residues. Per the germline V gene, CDR1 is SEHNR and CDR2 is FQNEAQ (reference sequence). CDR3 DNA sequence: TGTGCCAGCAGCTTCGACAGGGTGAACACTGAAGCTTTCTTT. Residues: CASSFDRVNTEAFF.

This clonotype was recorded only once. The rearrangement uses TRBV27 and TRBJ1-6; TRBD1 matches 8 bases. After removal of 8 bases from V and 7 bases from J, the junction contained 16 bases not matched to a gene. This CDR3 is 17 amino acids long. From germline, CDR1 is MNHEY and CDR2 SMNVEV (reference sequence). The CDR3 protein is CASATGTGFTPNSPLHF. For the CDR3, the DNA is TGTGCCAGCGCAACCGGGACAGGTTTCACCCCGAATTCACCCCTCCACTTT.

This clonotype was found many times. This rearrangement joins TRBV11-2 to TRBJ2-7; 8 nucleotides match TRBD2. Germline CDR1 reads SGHAT; CDR2 reads FQNNGV. V gave up 5 bases and J gave up 6 bases; unmatched junction bases: 12. This CDR3 spans 15 amino acids. DNA for the CDR3: TGTGCCAGCAGCCCTAGAGCGGGAGAGTTGAGCGAGCAGTACTTC. Translating it yields CASSPRAGELSEQYF.

This clonotype was seen repeatedly, ten times or more. The rearrangement links TRBV2 to TRBJ2-5; 10 bases match TRBD2. Germline values: CDR1 SNHLY, CDR2 FYNNEI. Losses at the gene ends were 3 bases for V and 5 bases for J; bases not matched to a gene: 6. The CDR3 covers 15 residues. Here the CDR3 reads CASSDGLAGVETQYF. The CDR3 coding sequence is TGTGCCAGCAGTGACGGGCTAGCGGGAGTGGAGACCCAGTACTTC.

J is TRBJ2-7 and V is TRBV6-1; perhaps TRBD2 as D (8 bases). CDR1 is MNHNS and CDR2 is SASEGT in the germline V gene. This CDR3 is built from 14 residues. V lost 6 bases and J lost 5, with 17 bases in between. The chain's CDR3 is CASSLGRGQDEQYF. DNA of the CDR3: TGTGCCAGCAGCCTCGGGAGGGGGCAGGACGAGCAGTACTTC.

This clonotype was seen at least ten times. The chain joins TRBV20-1 to TRBJ1-5, with TRBD1 as a possible D gene (6 bases). Trimming removed 6 bases at V and 3 bases at J, with 12 bases between. The germline gives CDR1 DFQATT, CDR2 SNEGSKA (reference sequence). This CDR3 comprises 13 residues. CDR3 sequence (DNA): TGCAGTGCCCCAGGGGACACCAATCAGCCCCAGCATTTT. Protein sequence: CSAPGDTNQPQHF.

This clonotype was seen a single time. The junction departs from the called germline gene at one end, perhaps through a read error. This sequence joins TRBV7-6 and TRBJ2-1; 11 nucleotides align to TRBD2. CDR1 and CDR2 (germline): SGHVS, FNYEAQ. The CDR3 has 18 residues. The CDR3 DNA is TGCGCCAGCAGCAGAGAGGGACTAGCGGCCTCCCGATACAATGAGCAGTTCTTC. Residues: CASSREGLAASRYNEQFF.

This clonotype was counted ten times or more. The gene calls are TRBV7-9 and TRBJ2-7, with D maybe TRBD2 (6 bases). This CDR3 comprises 14 residues. Germline V gene data show CDR1 as SEHNR and CDR2 as FQNEAQ (reference sequence). Between the trimmed V and J ends, which lost 8 bases and 3 bases, there was a span of 17 bases. CDR3 in DNA: TGTGCCAGCTCGGGAGACGGCCCGTTCTACGAGCAGTACTTC. Amino acid sequence: CASSGDGPFYEQYF.

This clonotype was recorded a few times. The rearrangement links TRBV7-9 to TRBJ1-2; D perhaps matches TRBD1 (6 bases). Germline values: CDR1 SEHNR, CDR2 FQNEAQ (reference sequence). V gave up 0 bases and J gave up 2 bases, with 13 bases separating them. There are 16 residues in the CDR3. CDR3 in amino acids: CASSLAPFTGNYGYTF. As DNA, the CDR3 is TGTGCCAGCAGCTTAGCCCCCTTCACAGGGAACTATGGCTACACCTTC.

Many counts were recorded for this clonotype. This chain links TRBV6-4 with TRBJ2-7; D is unclear. V lost 5 bases to trimming and J lost 2 bases, with 13 bases between them. The CDR3 extends over 14 amino acids. Germline assignment: CDR1 MRHNA and CDR2 SNTAGT. The CDR3 DNA sequence: TGTGCCAGCAGTACCGGACGGGTTACCTACGAGCAGTACTTC. It yields the protein CASSTGRVTYEQYF.

This clonotype was counted at least ten times. This chain connects TRBV5-5 to TRBJ1-1; D gene ambiguous. Germline values: CDR1 SGHKS, CDR2 YYEKEE (reference sequence). With 4 bases removed from V and 6 bases from J, the gap between germline ends came to 16 bases. There are 14 residues in the CDR3. The CDR3 DNA follows: TGTGCCAGCAGCCCCCTCGGGGATCTCGCTGAAGCTTTCTTT. Protein: CASSPLGDLAEAFF.

This clonotype was seen at least ten times. The chain joins TRBV2 to TRBJ2-3, with 9 bases that match TRBD1. With 6 bases clipped from V and 2 bases from J, the junction kept 9 bases outside the gene matches. Germline V CDR1 and CDR2: SNHLY, FYNNEI. This CDR3 is 16 amino acids long. CDR3: CASSPRTGATTDTQYF. The DNA for the CDR3 is TGTGCCAGCAGCCCGAGGACAGGGGCTACCACAGATACGCAGTATTTT. The whole variable domain, filled in from reference TRBV2 and TRBJ2-3, reads EPEVTQTPSHQVTQMGQEVILRCVPISNHLYFYWYRQILGQKVEFLVSFYNNEISEKSEIFDDQFSVERPDGSNFTLKIRSTKLEDSAMYFCASSPRTGATTDTQYFGPGTRLTVL.

This clonotype was seen a few times. This sequence joins TRBV7-6 and TRBJ1-2; D is unresolved. CDR1 is SGHVS, CDR2 FNYEAQ, per germline. The CDR3 runs to 16 residues. The V end was cut by 4 bases, the J end by 4 bases, with 19 bases between. CDR3 nucleotide sequence: TGTGCCAGCAGCTGGAACATCCGACAAGGCCCCTATGGCTACACCTTC. Its protein is CASSWNIRQGPYGYTF.

This clonotype appeared many times. The chain uses TRBV11-3 and TRBJ2-7; D is perhaps TRBD1 (5 bases). The germline V gene has CDR1 SGHNT and CDR2 YENEEA. This CDR3 has 13 residues. The V end was cut by 0 bases, the J end by 6 bases, with 9 bases between. CDR3 sequence: CASSLDPGREQYF. CDR3 coding DNA: TGTGCCAGCAGCTTAGATCCAGGGCGCGAGCAGTACTTC.

The chain employs TRBV6-1 and TRBJ2-6; the match to TRBD1 covers 7 bases. Trimming cost V 5 bases and J 0 bases; bases outside gene matches: 10. The CDR3 has 18 amino acids. In germline, CDR1 is MNHNS, CDR2 SASEGT. CDR3 amino acids: CASSRSTGTPSGANVLTF. Here the CDR3 DNA reads TGTGCCAGCAGTCGATCGACAGGGACCCCCTCTGGGGCCAACGTCCTGACTTTC.

This clonotype was seen many times. The chain joins TRBV3-1 to TRBJ2-5, with unresolved D. Per germline, CDR1 LGHDT and CDR2 YNNKEL (reference sequence). Trimming left V 1 base short and J 4 bases short, with 10 bases between. The CDR3 covers 14 residues. In DNA, the CDR3 is TGTGCCAGCAGCCAAGCGAAAGGCCTAGAGACCCAGTACTTC. Translating it yields CASSQAKGLETQYF.

This clonotype has a handful of counts. The rearrangement uses TRBV6-2 or TRBV6-3 and TRBJ2-5; the D is unclear. The CDR3 has 12 residues. Trimming took off 6 bases at V and 5 bases at J, with 10 bases between the two ends. CDR1 and CDR2 (germline): MNHEY, SVGEGT. Here the CDR3 DNA reads TGTGCCAGCAGCCCTAAAATTGAGACCCAGTACTTC. This translates into CASSPKIETQYF.

The table lists this clonotype with many counts. This sequence joins TRBV2 and TRBJ2-7; TRBD1 is a possible D gene (7 bases). The CDR3 contains 12 residues. Germline V gene sequence: CDR1 SNHLY, CDR2 FYNNEI. V was clipped by 6 bases and J by 3 bases, with 9 bases between them. Written as DNA, the CDR3 is TGTGCCAGCAGCAGGGGGGACTACGAGCAGTACTTC. Translated: CASSRGDYEQYF.